Shown below are 32 T cell receptor beta chains from a single sample sequenced in a study of shared clonotypes between healthy human individuals (dated by TCRdb to the early 2020s). For the CD8 naive samples, CD45RO-negative cells were positively selected for CCR7, yielding a CD45RA+CCR7+ population from which TemRA cells were excluded. Libraries were built with the immunoSEQ multiplex PCR assay. TCRdb re-hosts the immuneACCESS table, in-frame sequences only. Its copies lack some clones; in the studies checked, an unresolved V gene accounts for under half of them, and the cause for the rest is not known. Across this sample there are hundreds of thousands of clones, with about 96% seen only once. About 0.12% of the sample lies in the top ten. Sequences were obtained from naive CD8+ T cells sorted from blood. The label giving this sample's cell subset or site can be read as: CD45RA+CCR7+. All receptors derive from a woman aged 25 to 39 in good health.

This sequence joins TRBV13 and TRBJ2-5, with D maybe TRBD2 (5 bases). The J call is uncertain, as TRBJ2-7 better fits the DNA end. The germline V gene encodes CDR1 PRHDT and CDR2 FYEKMQ (reference sequence). The CDR3 sequence is 14 residues long. The CDR3 here is CASSLQLESYEQYF. CDR3 sequence (DNA): TGTGCCAGCAGCTTACAACTAGAATCCTACGAGCAGTACTTC.

V gene TRBV13 combines with J gene TRBJ2-5; 7 nucleotides agree with TRBD2. Germline-derived CDR1 and CDR2 are PRHDT and FYEKMQ (reference sequence). The CDR3 sequence is 14 residues long. The V gene end was trimmed by 2 bases and the J gene end by 5 bases; junction bases not matched to a gene: 5. The CDR3 DNA reads as TGTGCCAGCAGCTTAAATGGGGAGGGCGAGACCCAGTACTTC. This encodes CASSLNGEGETQYF.

In nucleotides, the CDR3 is TGTGCCAGCAGTGGCGTTGTTTGGGAGCAGTACTTC. It yields the protein CASSGVVWEQYF. This chain links TRBV28 with TRBJ2-7; D is undetermined. V gave up 5 bases and J gave up 7 bases, with 12 bases separating them. There are 12 residues in the CDR3. The germline V gene has CDR1 MDHEN and CDR2 SYDVKM. The full variable domain, rest sourced from reference TRBV28 and TRBJ2-7, is DVKVTQSSRYLVKRTGEKVFLECVQDMDHENMFWYRQDPGLGLRLIYFSYDVKMKEKGDIPEGYSVSREKKERFSLILESASTNQTSMYLCASSGVVWEQYFGPGTRLTVT.

J is TRBJ1-2 and V is TRBV9, with D perhaps TRBD1 (6 bases). Germline V gene lookup returns CDR1 SGDLS and CDR2 YYNGEE. V lost 3 bases, J lost 0 bases, and 15 bases lay in between. The CDR3 extends over 16 amino acids. The CDR3 DNA follows: TGTGCCAGCAGCGCCGCCCGGACAGAAGCTAACTATGGCTACACCTTC. Residues: CASSAARTEANYGYTF.

The gene calls are TRBV5-6 and TRBJ2-7; possible D gene TRBD2, 6 bases. The length of the CDR3 is 16 residues. Germline CDR1 reads SGHDT; CDR2 reads YYEEEE. V shed 3 bases and J shed 4 bases, with 20 bases lying between them. The CDR3 sequence: CASSWSLAQVEYEQYF. CDR3 in DNA: TGTGCCAGCAGCTGGAGCCTAGCGCAGGTGGAGTACGAGCAGTACTTC.

This clone showed up just once. The CDR3 nucleotides read TGTGCCAGCAGCCTATGGAAGGCCAACCAAGAGACCCAGTACTTC. As protein: CASSLWKANQETQYF. The chain uses TRBV11-2 and TRBJ2-5; D is unclear. Germline loops: CDR1 SGHAT, CDR2 FQNNGV. There are 15 residues in the CDR3. Deletions cut 5 bases from V and 0 bases from J, with 13 bases between.

The chain joins TRBV5-6 to TRBJ2-1; 10 bases agree with TRBD2. Trimming at V came to 0 bases and at J to 2 bases, leaving 2 bases not matched to a gene. From germline, CDR1 is SGHDT and CDR2 YYEEEE. CDR3 size: 16 residues. The CDR3 nucleotides are TGTGCCAGCAGCTTGGGGCTAGCGGGAGCCTACAATGAGCAGTTCTTC. Its translation: CASSLGLAGAYNEQFF.

The chain carries TRBV14 and TRBJ2-2; 9 nucleotides align to TRBD2. The CDR3 consists of 19 residues. J gave up 3 bases and V 0 bases, and 11 bases lay outside the gene matches. Looked up from germline, CDR1 is SGHDN and CDR2 is FVKESK. The CDR3 DNA reads TGTGCCAGCAGCCAAGACGGCCCAGTAGCGGGAGTTCACACCGGGGAGCTGTTTTTT. Its protein is CASSQDGPVAGVHTGELFF. Looking up the rest from reference TRBV14 and TRBJ2-2 gives the full variable domain: EAGVTQFPSHSVIEKGQTVTLRCDPISGHDNLYWYRRVMGKEIKFLLHFVKESKQDESGMPNNRFLAERTGGTYSTLKVQPAELEDSGVYFCASSQDGPVAGVHTGELFFGEGSRLTVL.

V usage is TRBV30 and J usage is TRBJ2-7, with TRBD1 matching over 8 bases. This CDR3 region has 14 residues. The junction had 6 bases not matched to a gene; V was cut back by 0 bases and J by 5 bases. Per germline, CDR1 GTSNPN and CDR2 SVGIG (reference sequence). CDR3 in amino acids: CAWSVLGTGDEQYF. CDR3 DNA sequence: TGTGCCTGGAGTGTACTCGGGACAGGAGACGAGCAGTACTTC.

Only one count was recorded for this clone. The V gene is TRBV25-1, the J gene TRBJ2-7; 7 bases match TRBD2. With V trimmed by 6 bases and J by 4 bases, 6 bases remained unmatched. Germline lookup yields CDR1 MGHDK and CDR2 SYGVNS. The CDR3 contains 13 residues. CDR3 protein: CASSPGTMYEQYF. In DNA, the CDR3 is TGTGCCAGCAGCCCCGGGACTATGTACGAGCAGTACTTC.

The chain joins TRBV29-1 to TRBJ2-1, with D uncertain. With 4 bases removed from V and 7 bases from J, the gap between germline ends came to 14 bases. From germline, CDR1 is SQVTM and CDR2 ANQGSEA. CDR3 length: 13 amino acids. CDR3 nucleotide sequence: TGCAGCGTTGGGGGAACTCGCCGGAATGAGCAGTTCTTC. Protein: CSVGGTRRNEQFF.

Concerning this clone itself: Distinct nucleotide sequences in the sample also encode this CDR3. The rearrangement uses TRBV6-5 and TRBJ1-2, with 11 positions matching TRBD1. Per germline, CDR1 MNHEY and CDR2 SVGAGI. This CDR3 contains 16 residues. The V and J ends lost 0 bases and 4 bases, in that order; junction bases with no gene match: 4. The CDR3 reads CASSYSRDRGFYGYTF. In DNA, the CDR3 is TGTGCCAGCAGTTACTCGAGGGACAGGGGGTTCTATGGCTACACCTTC.

The chain is built from TRBV6-6 and TRBJ1-1, with D perhaps matching TRBD1 (5 bases). V was trimmed by 5 bases and J by 0 bases, leaving 16 bases between them. The CDR3 contains 16 residues. Germline-derived CDR1 and CDR2 are MNHNY and SVGAGI (reference sequence). The CDR3 loop is CASSKLPTEMNTEAFF. Here the CDR3 DNA reads TGTGCCAGCAGTAAACTTCCGACAGAGATGAACACTGAAGCTTTCTTT.

The chain is built from TRBV18 and TRBJ2-6, with D possibly being TRBD1 (5 bases). Trimming shortened V by 6 bases and J by 4 bases, and 19 bases separated the two germline ends. The length of the CDR3 is 17 residues. The germline CDR1 and CDR2 sequences are KGHSH and LQKENI. The CDR3 reads CASSQDSDLVGANVLTF. In DNA form, the CDR3 reads TGTGCCAGCTCCCAAGACAGCGACCTGGTGGGGGCCAACGTCCTGACTTTC.

V is TRBV5-5 and J is TRBJ2-7; perhaps TRBD1 as D (5 bases). The V end lost 2 bases, the J end lost 4 bases, and 10 bases lay between the germline ends. The CDR3 covers 13 residues. Germline loops: CDR1 SGHKS, CDR2 YYEKEE (reference sequence). DNA for the CDR3: TGTGCCAGCAGCTTTGACAGATCATACGAGCAGTACTTC. The encoded protein is CASSFDRSYEQYF.

The chain employs TRBV19 and TRBJ1-1; D uncertain. The germline V gene encodes CDR1 LNHDA and CDR2 SQIVND (reference sequence). The CDR3 extends over 13 amino acids. V lost 5 bases to trimming and J lost 1 base, with 8 bases between them. CDR3 bases: TGTGCCAGTAGTCGGACCGAGAACACTGAAGCTTTCTTT. It is translated as CASSRTENTEAFF.

This sequence joins TRBV6-5 and TRBJ2-7; D call uncertain. This CDR3 spans 12 amino acids. Germline CDR1 MNHEY, CDR2 SVGAGI. Trimming stripped 5 bases from V and 0 bases from J, with 5 bases between. CDR3 DNA: TGTGCCAGCAGTACAAACTCCTACGAGCAGTACTTC. Translating it yields CASSTNSYEQYF.

V is TRBV27 and J is TRBJ2-7; no definite D call. Germline V CDR1 and CDR2: MNHEY, SMNVEV (reference sequence). Trimming removed 6 bases from V and 7 bases from J, with 13 bases in between. The CDR3 totals 12 residues. This CDR3 is CASRGTLREQYF. CDR3 sequence (DNA): TGTGCCAGCAGGGGAACCCTACGGGAGCAGTACTTC.

V gene TRBV27 combines with J gene TRBJ2-1, with D perhaps TRBD2 (6 bases). CDR3 size: 13 residues. Trimming cost V 5 bases and J 8 bases, with 13 bases left between them. Germline lookup yields CDR1 MNHEY and CDR2 SMNVEV (reference sequence). The CDR3 loop reads CASSPSGPHEQFF. The CDR3 nucleotides read TGTGCCAGCAGTCCCAGCGGGCCCCATGAGCAGTTCTTC.

This chain connects TRBV11-2 to TRBJ2-7, with 7 bases identical to TRBD1. CDR3 length: 13 residues. Germline CDR1 is SGHAT and CDR2 is FQNNGV. Germline trimming cut 4 bases from V and 0 bases from J; bases unmatched to any gene: 0. The CDR3 bases are TGTGCCAGCAGCTGGGACAGCTCCTACGAGCAGTACTTC. Residues: CASSWDSSYEQYF.

The chain links TRBV18 to TRBJ2-1, with TRBD1 matching over 8 bases. The CDR3 is 15 amino acids. Germline-derived CDR1 and CDR2 are KGHSH and LQKENI. With V trimmed by 3 bases and J by 4 bases, 5 bases remained unmatched. The CDR3 DNA reads as TGTGCCAGCTCACCCGGGACAGGCCCTTACAATGAGCAGTTCTTC. This encodes CASSPGTGPYNEQFF.

Concerning this clone: Additional DNA sequences in this sample encode the identical CDR3. The gene calls are TRBV27 and TRBJ2-7; D ambiguous. V lost 4 bases and J 4 bases, leaving 5 bases between the germline ends. From germline, CDR1 is MNHEY and CDR2 SMNVEV (reference sequence). The CDR3 is 11 amino acids. The CDR3 spells CASSSSYEQYF. The CDR3 DNA follows: TGTGCCAGCAGTTCATCTTACGAGCAGTACTTC.

The chain uses TRBV7-9 and TRBJ1-1, with 8 bases matching TRBD1. Germline lookup yields CDR1 SEHNR and CDR2 FQNEAQ (reference sequence). V lost 5 bases to trimming and J lost 6 bases; unmatched junction nucleotides: 11. The CDR3 extends over 15 amino acids. The CDR3 sequence: CASSKGQGGGSEAFF. CDR3 DNA sequence: TGTGCCAGCAGCAAAGGACAGGGAGGAGGGTCTGAAGCTTTCTTT.

The chain joins TRBV6-1 to TRBJ2-7; perhaps TRBD1 as D (6 bases). Trimming shortened V by 1 base and J by 3 bases, and 13 bases separated the two germline ends. Germline lookup yields CDR1 MNHNS and CDR2 SASEGT. This CDR3 spans 15 amino acids. CDR3 nucleotides: TGTGCCAGCAGTGAAGGGACAGTTCTGTTCTACGAGCAGTACTTC. This translates into CASSEGTVLFYEQYF.

The chain is built from TRBV19 and TRBJ1-1; a possible D gene is TRBD1 (5 bases). From germline, CDR1 is LNHDA and CDR2 SQIVND (reference sequence). The CDR3 length is 13 residues. With 5 bases removed from V and 3 bases from J, the gap between germline ends came to 10 bases. The CDR3 DNA sequence: TGTGCCAGTAGTTATCCAGGGTACACTGAAGCTTTCTTT. It yields the protein CASSYPGYTEAFF.

The chain uses TRBV5-1 and TRBJ2-4; 8 bases line up with TRBD2. With V trimmed by 4 bases and J by 7 bases, 10 bases remained unmatched. Germline lookup yields CDR1 SGHRS and CDR2 YFSETQ. This CDR3 is built from 15 residues. CDR3 loop: CASSPDSGIGNIQYF. CDR3 sequence (DNA): TGCGCCAGCAGCCCAGATAGCGGGATCGGGAACATTCAGTACTTC.

The gene calls are TRBV4-1 and TRBJ2-7; D is uncertain. This CDR3 has 13 residues. V lost 4 bases, J lost 6 bases, and 13 bases lay in between. The germline CDR1 and CDR2 sequences are MGHRA and YSYEKL. In nucleotides, the CDR3 is TGCGCCAGCAGCCGGGTGGGAACAGCCGAGCAGTACTTC. This sequence encodes CASSRVGTAEQYF.

The count of this clone is one. The V gene is TRBV11-3, the J gene TRBJ2-7; 7 bases agree with TRBD1. V was clipped by 8 bases and J by 4 bases; unmatched bases: 14. Germline V gives CDR1 SGHNT, CDR2 YENEEA. The CDR3 loop spans 15 amino acids. DNA for the CDR3: TGTGCCAGCTCGAGACAGGACAGGTTTTCATACGAGCAGTACTTC. Amino acids: CASSRQDRFSYEQYF.

The V and J genes are TRBV11-2 and TRBJ2-1; 10 bases align to TRBD2. CDR3 length: 17 amino acids. CDR1 and CDR2 from the germline V gene are SGHAT and FQNNGV. The V gene end was trimmed by 3 bases and the J gene end by 5 bases; junction bases not matched to a gene: 10. CDR3 nucleotide sequence: TGTGCCAGCAGCTTTTTGCCTGGGACTAGCGACGACAATGAGCAGTTCTTC. Translation gives CASSFLPGTSDDNEQFF.

The chain joins TRBV5-6 to TRBJ1-5; D unresolved. Trimming took 1 base from V and 0 from J, leaving 11 bases between them. CDR3 length: 16 residues. Germline-derived CDR1 and CDR2 are SGHDT and YYEEEE. The CDR3 nucleotides read TGTGCCAGCAGCTTGCAGTCCGGCTATAGCAATCAGCCCCAGCATTTT. It translates to CASSLQSGYSNQPQHF.

The V call is TRBV5-1, the J call TRBJ1-2; D ambiguous. From germline, CDR1 is SGHRS and CDR2 YFSETQ. Between the trimmed V and J ends, which lost 0 bases and 2 bases, there was a span of 17 bases. CDR3 length: 17 amino acids. CDR3 loop: CASSLAAETRVNYGYTF. The CDR3 DNA is TGCGCCAGCAGCTTGGCTGCCGAGACCCGAGTCAACTATGGCTACACCTTC. Full variable domain (remainder filled in from reference TRBV5-1 and TRBJ1-2): KAGVTQTPRYLIKTRGQQVTLSCSPISGHRSVSWYQQTPGQGLQFLFEYFSETQRNKGNFPGRFSGRQFSNSRSEMNVSTLELGDSALYLCASSLAAETRVNYGYTFGSGTRLTVV.

Here the CDR3 DNA reads TGTGCCAGCTACTTAGCGGGAGGCCCGGATGAGCAGTTCTTC. This translates into CASYLAGGPDEQFF. This chain links TRBV28 with TRBJ2-1; 10 positions match TRBD2. V dropped 8 bases and J dropped 8; count of bases not matched to a gene: 9. Germline V gene sequence: CDR1 MDHEN, CDR2 SYDVKM. The length of the CDR3 is 14 residues.